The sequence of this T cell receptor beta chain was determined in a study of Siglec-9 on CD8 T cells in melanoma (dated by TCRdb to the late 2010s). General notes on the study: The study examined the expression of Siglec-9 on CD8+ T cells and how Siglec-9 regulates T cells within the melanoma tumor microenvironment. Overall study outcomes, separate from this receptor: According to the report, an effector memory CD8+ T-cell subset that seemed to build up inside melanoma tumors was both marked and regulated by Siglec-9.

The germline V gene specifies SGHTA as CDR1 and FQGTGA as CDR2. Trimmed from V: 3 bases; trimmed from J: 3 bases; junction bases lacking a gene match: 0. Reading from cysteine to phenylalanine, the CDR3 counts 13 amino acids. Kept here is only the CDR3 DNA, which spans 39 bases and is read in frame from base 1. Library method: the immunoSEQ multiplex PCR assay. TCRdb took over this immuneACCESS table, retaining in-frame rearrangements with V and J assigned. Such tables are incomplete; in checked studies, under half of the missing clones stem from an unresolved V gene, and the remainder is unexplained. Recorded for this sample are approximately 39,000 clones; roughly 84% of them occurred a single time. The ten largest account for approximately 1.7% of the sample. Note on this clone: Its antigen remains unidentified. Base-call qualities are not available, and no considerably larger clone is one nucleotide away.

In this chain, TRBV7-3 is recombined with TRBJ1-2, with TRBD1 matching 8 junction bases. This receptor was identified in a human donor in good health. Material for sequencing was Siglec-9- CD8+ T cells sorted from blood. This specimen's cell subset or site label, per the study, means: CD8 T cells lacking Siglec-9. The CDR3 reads CASSLTGDYGYTF. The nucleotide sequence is TGTGCCAGCAGCTTGACAGGGGACTATGGCTACACCTTC. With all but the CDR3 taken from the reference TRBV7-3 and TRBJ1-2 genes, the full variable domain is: GAGVSQTPSNKVTEKGKYVELRCDPISGHTALYWYRQSLGQGPEFLIYFQGTGAADDSGLPNDRFFAVRPEGSVSTLKIQRTERGDSAVYLCASSLTGDYGYTFGSGTRLTVV.